Following are 5 T cell receptor beta chains from one sample sequenced in a study of blood T cell repertoires in COVID-19. Profiled with immunoSEQ multiplex PCR; TCRdb holds only in-frame clones, not every one. Of 85,000 to 100,000 clones in the sample, about 80% were seen once. The specimen sequenced was peripheral blood. These receptor sequences come from a human donor in a cohort sampled during active COVID-19.

This clone was seen a single time. This sequence joins TRBV19 and TRBJ2-1; 12 positions match TRBD2. The CDR3 has 16 amino acids. V was pared by 3 bases and J by 5 bases, with 5 bases of the junction left unmatched. The germline V gene has CDR1 LNHDA and CDR2 SQIVND (reference sequence). CDR3 coding DNA: TGTGCCAGTAGTATCCTAGGACTAGCGGGGCACAATGAGCAGTTCTTC. Its translation: CASSILGLAGHNEQFF.

This chain joins TRBV7-8 and TRBJ1-2; D is unclear. The CDR3 consists of 15 residues. Trimming cost V 5 bases and J 8 bases, with 21 bases left between them. CDR1 and CDR2 (germline): SGHVS, FQNEAQ. In DNA form, the CDR3 reads TGTGCCAGCAGCCCCCGGGTGGCAGCCACGCGGGGCTACACCTTC. Protein sequence: CASSPRVAATRGYTF.

This clone came up a few times. J is TRBJ2-7 and V is TRBV9; 8 positions match TRBD2. V gave up 4 bases and J gave up 6 bases; unmatched junction bases: 15. Germline CDR1 is SGDLS and CDR2 is YYNGEE. CDR3 size: 16 residues. CDR3 in DNA: TGTGCCAGCAGCTCCGGCGGGGGCCTAGCGGGCCGCGAGCAGTACTTC. Translating it yields CASSSGGGLAGREQYF.

The rearrangement joins TRBV7-2 to TRBJ2-7; D is perhaps TRBD1 (5 bases). Between the trimmed V and J ends, which lost 4 bases and 2 bases, there was a span of 15 bases. CDR1 and CDR2 from the germline V gene are SGHTA and FQGNSA. The CDR3 covers 15 residues. DNA for the CDR3: TGTGCCAGCAGCTCCGTCGCGACAGAAACCTACGAGCAGTACTTC. It encodes CASSSVATETYEQYF.

J is TRBJ2-3 and V is TRBV5-1; possible D gene TRBD2, 6 bases. CDR1 and CDR2 (germline): SGHRS, YFSETQ. Trimming removed 0 bases at V and 2 bases at J, with 13 bases between. The CDR3 runs 16 residues. Written as DNA, the CDR3 is TGCGCCAGCAGCTTGGGTACGGGAGTCCCCACAGATACGCAGTATTTT. It yields the protein CASSLGTGVPTDTQYF.